This T cell receptor (beta chain) was identified in a study of blood T cell repertoires in COVID-19. The overall study: COVID-19 samples, acute and convalescent, were from the United States, Italy and Spain. In each case, the material was cDNA or gDNA derived from T cells, B-cell-depleted T cells, or PBMCs.

CDR3 length: 14 residues. Germline CDR1 SGHAT, CDR2 FQNNGV. The V segment lost 3 bases and the J segment 2 bases; nucleotides outside the gene matches: 4. Original analysis: Cell counts per sample came from amplifying reference gene primers. Using immunoSEQ multiplex PCR, the repertoire was profiled, and TCRdb retains in-frame clones only, with some absent. V, J and clone size are taken as reported in that table, and D and trimming were inferred from the DNA itself. The repertoire has about 170,000 clones, about 88% of them found once; the top ten carry 2% to 2.5%. The genes are TRBV11-2 and TRBJ2-7; 7 bases agree with TRBD2. Sequenced input: peripheral blood. This TCR came from a man in his fifties who had recovered from COVID-19. The CDR3 protein is CASSLRETAYEQYF. CDR3 bases: TGTGCCAGCAGCTTGCGGGAGACTGCCTACGAGCAGTACTTC.